This TCR beta chain was profiled in a study of shared clonotypes between healthy human individuals. The study, taken as a whole, reports: Represented diversity, genetic and exposure-history alike, was limited by few donors.

It was around 220 ng DNA, around 32,000 T cell genomes, that sorted-subset replicate PCRs used. Repertoires were generated with immunoSEQ multiplex PCR, while TCRdb's copy carries only in-frame clones and drops some. The sample records about 960,000 clones, about 80% being singletons. The CDR3 spans 16 residues. The V and J ends lost 2 bases and 5 bases, in that order; junction bases with no gene match: 5. Germline-derived CDR1 and CDR2 are SGHNT and YYREEE (reference sequence). It was into CD45RA+ naive and CD45RA-negative memory subsets that the CD4+ cells were split. As concerns this clone: Its target is not known.

What was sequenced was memory CD4+ T cells sorted from blood. Sample subset: CD45RA-negative fraction. The receptor was derived from a man aged 18 to 29 in good health. The V gene is TRBV5-4, the J gene TRBJ2-1, with 12 bases aligning to TRBD1. The CDR3: CASSFGTGGINNEQFF. The CDR3 DNA reads TGTGCCAGCAGCTTTGGGACAGGGGGCATAAACAATGAGCAGTTCTTC. The variable domain in full, completed from reference TRBV5-4 and TRBJ2-1, reads ETGVTQSPTHLIKTRGQQVTLRCSSQSGHNTVSWYQQALGQGPQFIFQYYREEENGRGNFPPRFSGLQFPNYSSELNVNALELDDSALYLCASSFGTGGINNEQFFGPGTRLTVL.